Following are 8 T cell receptor beta chains from one sample sequenced in a study of blood T cell repertoires in COVID-19. Some clones are missing from TCRdb's copy, which holds only in-frame ones; the method was immunoSEQ multiplex PCR. The sample has 150,000 to 200,000 clones, 84% seen once. Sequencing input: PBMCs or T cells enriched from blood (not recorded which). Receptors originate from a man in his fifties or sixties who had recovered from COVID-19.

The V and J genes are TRBV7-2 and TRBJ1-2; TRBD1 is a possible D gene (6 bases). The germline gives CDR1 SGHTA, CDR2 FQGNSA. V dropped 5 bases and J dropped 6 bases, with 19 bases sitting between them. CDR3 length: 15 amino acids. CDR3 sequence: CASSQRGGFSDGYTF. The CDR3 nucleotides are TGTGCCAGCAGCCAAAGGGGGGGGTTCTCTGATGGCTACACCTTC.

The genes are TRBV6-1 and TRBJ2-7; 9 nucleotides agree with TRBD1. The junction had 9 bases not matched to a gene; V was cut back by 1 base and J by 5 bases. This CDR3 has 16 residues. Germline assignment: CDR1 MNHNS and CDR2 SASEGT. Written as DNA, the CDR3 is TGTGCCAGCAGTGAAGGGGACAGGGCACCCTTCGACGAGCAGTACTTC. Protein product: CASSEGDRAPFDEQYF.

This chain uses TRBV6-5 with TRBJ1-6; 8 nucleotides match TRBD1. The CDR3 contains 13 residues. Germline V lookup: CDR1 MNHEY, CDR2 SVGAGI. The ends lost 6 bases at V and 13 bases at J; junction bases unmatched: 8. CDR3: CASRYGTGTPLHF. The CDR3 region has the DNA TGTGCCAGCAGATATGGGACAGGTACCCCCCTCCACTTT.

The V and J genes are TRBV5-1 and TRBJ1-2; 7 bases fit TRBD1. J was trimmed by 10 bases and V by 0 bases; bases with no gene match: 12. The CDR3 has 15 residues. Germline lookup yields CDR1 SGHRS and CDR2 YFSETQ. The CDR3 reads CASSLADRELWDYTF. CDR3 in DNA: TGCGCCAGCAGCTTGGCAGACAGGGAATTGTGGGACTACACCTTC. The full variable domain, with the rest looked up from reference TRBV5-1 and TRBJ1-2, is KAGVTQTPRYLIKTRGQQVTLSCSPISGHRSVSWYQQTPGQGLQFLFEYFSETQRNKGNFPGRFSGRQFSNSRSEMNVSTLELGDSALYLCASSLADRELWDYTFGSGTRLTVV.

This chain uses TRBV19 with TRBJ1-6; D call uncertain. The V and J ends lost 4 bases and 0 bases respectively, with 10 bases between them. This CDR3 spans 16 amino acids. CDR1 LNHDA and CDR2 SQIVND come from the germline V gene (reference sequence). CDR3 sequence: CASSTQGSSYNSPLHF. The CDR3 DNA reads as TGTGCCAGTAGTACACAAGGGAGCTCCTATAATTCACCCCTCCACTTT.

V and J are TRBV30 and TRBJ2-2; 8 bases fit TRBD2. Germline CDR1 GTSNPN, CDR2 SVGIG (reference sequence). This CDR3 is 14 amino acids long. With 4 bases clipped from V and 6 bases from J, the junction kept 7 bases outside the gene matches. CDR3 nucleotide sequence: TGTGCCTGGACCGGGGGGGGAAGGGCCGGGGAGCTGTTTTTT. Amino acids: CAWTGGGRAGELFF.

The chain employs TRBV3-1 (or the pseudogene TRBV3-2) and TRBJ1-2; no reliable D call. CDR3 length: 16 amino acids. Germline V gene data show CDR1 as LGHDT and CDR2 as YNNKEL (reference sequence). Trimming stripped 1 base from V and 4 bases from J, with 16 bases between. The CDR3 nucleotides are TGTGCCAGCAGCCAAGGTGGGCGGGTAAGATCCTATGGCTACACCTTC. Translating gives CASSQGGRVRSYGYTF.

V is TRBV7-8 and J is TRBJ2-6; 8 positions match TRBD1. Germline assignment: CDR1 SGHVS and CDR2 FQNEAQ. This CDR3 spans 18 amino acids. V lost 5 bases and J lost 2; bases outside the gene matches: 11. CDR3 sequence reads: CASSPTQGAFTGANVLTF. The CDR3 DNA reads as TGTGCCAGCAGCCCGACCCAGGGGGCGTTTACTGGGGCCAACGTCCTGACTTTC.